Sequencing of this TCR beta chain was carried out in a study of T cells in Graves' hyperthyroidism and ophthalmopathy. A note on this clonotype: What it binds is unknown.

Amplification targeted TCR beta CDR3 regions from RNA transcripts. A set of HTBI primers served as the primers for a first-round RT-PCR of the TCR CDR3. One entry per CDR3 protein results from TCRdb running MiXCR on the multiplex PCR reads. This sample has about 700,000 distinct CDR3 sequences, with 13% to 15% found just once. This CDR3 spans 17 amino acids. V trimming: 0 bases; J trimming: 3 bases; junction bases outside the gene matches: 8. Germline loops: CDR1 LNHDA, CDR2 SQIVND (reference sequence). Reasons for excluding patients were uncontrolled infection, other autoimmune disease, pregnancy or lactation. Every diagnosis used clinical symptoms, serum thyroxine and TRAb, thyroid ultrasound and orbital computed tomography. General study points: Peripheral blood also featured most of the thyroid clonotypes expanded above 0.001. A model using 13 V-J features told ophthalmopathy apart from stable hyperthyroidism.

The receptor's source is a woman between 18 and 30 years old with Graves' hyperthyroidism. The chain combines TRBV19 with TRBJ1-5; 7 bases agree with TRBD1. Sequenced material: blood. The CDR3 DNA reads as TGTGCCAGTAGTATAGACCAACTCGACAGGGTCAATCAGCCCCAGCATTTT. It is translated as CASSIDQLDRVNQPQHF. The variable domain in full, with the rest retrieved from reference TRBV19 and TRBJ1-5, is DGGITQSPKYLFRKEGQNVTLSCEQNLNHDAMYWYRQDPGQGLRLIYYSQIVNDFQKGDIAEGYSVSREKKESFPLTVTSAQKNPTAFYLCASSIDQLDRVNQPQHFGDGTRLSIL.